This T cell receptor (beta chain) emerged from a study of T cells expressing NK-cell markers. CDR3 length: 15 amino acids. In germline, CDR1 is LNHNV, CDR2 YYDKDF (reference sequence). With the 5' RACE reads reprocessed, TCRdb shows one record per CDR3 protein and no DNA. The sample table sets out more than 90,000 distinct CDR3 sequences. Sequencing input: blood T cells: a sorted CD56 or NKG2C T cell subset, CD4+ or CD8+ T cells, or bulk PBMC T cells (not recorded which). The gene calls are TRBV15 and TRBJ1-1; the D call of TRBD1 rests on TCRdb alone, since no DNA is present to check it. The TCR sequence derives from a woman between 18 and 70 years old in good health. The CDR3 protein is CATSRDGTGYPEAFF. The full variable domain, rest sourced from reference TRBV15 and TRBJ1-1, is DAMVIQNPRYQVTQFGKPVTLSCSQTLNHNVMYWYQQKSSQAPKLLFHYYDKDFNNEADTPDNFQSRRPNTSFCFLDIRSPGLGDTAMYLCATSRDGTGYPEAFFGQGTRLTVV.